The 20 T cell receptor beta chains reported below all come from one sample, sequenced in a study of T cell responses to AZD1222 COVID-19 vaccine. Sequenced by immunoSEQ multiplex PCR; TCRdb stores in-frame clones only, minus some. The sample gives roughly 150,000 clones, approximately 92% of which show up once; around 2.3% is in the top ten. The specimen comprised peripheral blood, sampled on day 0 of AZD1222 vaccination. The receptor source for this set is an adult in good health.

This chain links TRBV21-1 with TRBJ1-4. TRBV21-1 is annotated as a pseudogene. This CDR3 spans 14 amino acids. CDR3 region: CASSKDHLNEKLFF. The CDR3 DNA is TGTGCCAGCAGCAAAGACCACCTGAATGAAAAACTGTTTTTT.

The V gene is TRBV19, the J gene TRBJ2-5; no firm D call. V lost 5 bases, J lost 5 bases, and 15 bases lay in between. CDR3 length equals 14 residues. From germline, CDR1 is LNHDA and CDR2 SQIVND (reference sequence). CDR3 amino acids: CASSYVGVGETQYF. CDR3 sequence (DNA): TGTGCCAGTAGTTATGTTGGGGTGGGGGAGACCCAGTACTTC.

The rearrangement uses TRBV2 and TRBJ1-6, with D tentatively TRBD1 (6 bases). V gave up 6 bases and J gave up 7 bases, with 13 bases separating them. Looked up from germline, CDR1 is SNHLY and CDR2 is FYNNEI. CDR3 length: 14 amino acids. CDR3 DNA sequence: TGTGCCAGCAGCCTGAGGACAGCCAATTCACCCCTCCACTTT. This sequence encodes CASSLRTANSPLHF.

The CDR3 nucleotides are TGCGCCAGCAGCCCAAGGGGGCTAGCGGGGGCGAGCATACCACAAGAGACCCAGTACTTC. It encodes CASSPRGLAGASIPQETQYF. V is TRBV10-1 and J is TRBJ2-5, with 10 bases lining up with TRBD2. Germline assignment: CDR1 WNHNN and CDR2 SYGVQD (reference sequence). The CDR3 is 20 amino acids. Trimming took 6 bases from V and 2 from J; bases not matched to a gene: 21.

This clone was found a few times. The V gene is TRBV6-5, the J gene TRBJ1-1, with D hard to call. The ends were cut back, 2 bases at V and 5 bases at J, with 12 bases in the middle. Germline CDR1 MNHEY, CDR2 SVGAGI. This CDR3 has 14 residues. The CDR3 region has the DNA TGTGCCAGCAGTTACGAGGGATTTGGGACTGAAGCTTTCTTT. This translates into CASSYEGFGTEAFF.

This clone has just one count. This chain joins TRBV5-1 and TRBJ2-7; 9 positions match TRBD1. The trim removed 4 bases at V and 2 bases at J, leaving 4 bases unmatched. The CDR3 is 14 amino acids. CDR1 SGHRS and CDR2 YFSETQ come from the germline V gene. CDR3 amino acids: CASSKGQGTYEQYF. The CDR3 DNA reads as TGCGCCAGCAGCAAGGGACAGGGAACCTACGAGCAGTACTTC.

The chain uses TRBV7-9 and TRBJ2-5, with 9 bases matching TRBD2. V was pared by 5 bases and J by 4 bases, with 8 bases of the junction left unmatched. The CDR3 covers 15 residues. Germline V gives CDR1 SEHNR, CDR2 FQNEAQ (reference sequence). Here the CDR3 reads CASSVTGLARETQYF. DNA of the CDR3: TGTGCCAGCAGCGTAACCGGACTAGCGAGAGAGACCCAGTACTTC. The variable domain in full, completed from reference TRBV7-9 and TRBJ2-5, reads DTGVSQNPRHKITKRGQNVTFRCDPISEHNRLYWYRQTLGQGPEFLTYFQNEAQLEKSRLLSDRFSAERPKGSFSTLEIQRTEQGDSAMYLCASSVTGLARETQYFGPGTRLLVL.

The chain joins TRBV7-9 to TRBJ2-7; 9 nucleotides agree with TRBD2. The CDR3 runs 14 residues. Germline trimming cut 5 bases from V and 4 bases from J; bases unmatched to any gene: 6. Germline values: CDR1 SEHNR, CDR2 FQNEAQ (reference sequence). Written as DNA, the CDR3 is TGTGCCAGCAGCGCTAGCGGGGCCGTTTACGAGCAGTACTTC. Amino acids: CASSASGAVYEQYF.

The V gene is TRBV3-1 (or the pseudogene TRBV3-2), the J gene TRBJ1-5; 9 bases map to TRBD1. With 4 bases clipped from V and 2 bases from J, the junction kept 3 bases outside the gene matches. Germline V gives CDR1 LGHDT, CDR2 YNNKEL (reference sequence). The CDR3 runs 15 residues. CDR3 region: CASSPRTGGNQPQHF. The CDR3 bases are TGTGCCAGCAGCCCCAGGACAGGGGGCAATCAGCCCCAGCATTTT.

The V gene is TRBV11-2, the J gene TRBJ1-3; no clear D. The length of the CDR3 is 13 residues. Germline CDR1 and CDR2: SGHAT and FQNNGV. V was shortened by 2 bases and J by 4 bases, with 6 bases between the two germline ends. CDR3 sequence: CASSLNRGNTIYF. The CDR3 DNA sequence: TGTGCCAGCAGCTTAAACAGAGGAAACACCATATATTTT.

The chain couples TRBV9 to TRBJ2-2; TRBD2 aligns across 16 bases. The V gene's germline CDR1 is SGDLS and CDR2 YYNGEE. The CDR3 extends over 16 amino acids. V lost 4 bases and J lost 6; bases outside the gene matches: 3. The CDR3 DNA sequence: TGTGCCAGCAGCCCCGGGACTAGCGGGGGGGCCGGGGAGCTGTTTTTT. It is translated as CASSPGTSGGAGELFF.

The J gene is TRBJ1-1, the V gene TRBV7-8, with TRBD1 matching over 7 bases. CDR3 length: 15 amino acids. The germline V gene encodes CDR1 SGHVS and CDR2 FQNEAQ. The junction had 8 bases not matched to a gene; V was cut back by 3 bases and J by 4 bases. The CDR3, as DNA: TGTGCCAGCAGCTTTTTCTCGACAGGGTCCACTGAAGCTTTCTTT. As protein: CASSFFSTGSTEAFF. Supplemented by reference TRBV7-8 and TRBJ1-1, the full variable domain reads GAGVSQSPRYKVAKRGQDVALRCDPISGHVSLFWYQQALGQGPEFLTYFQNEAQLDKSGLPSDRFFAERPEGSVSTLKIQRTQQEDSAVYLCASSFFSTGSTEAFFGQGTRLTVV.

The V gene is TRBV5-5, the J gene TRBJ2-2; no firm D call. V lost 2 bases and J lost 8, with 7 bases in between. The CDR3 covers 12 residues. The V gene's germline CDR1 is SGHKS and CDR2 YYEKEE (reference sequence). CDR3 sequence: CASSLPRGELFF. CDR3 coding DNA: TGTGCCAGCAGCTTACCTAGGGGGGAGCTGTTTTTT. Based on the CDR3 plus reference TRBV5-5 and TRBJ2-2, the full variable domain is DAGVTQSPTHLIKTRGQQVTLRCSPISGHKSVSWYQQVLGQGPQFIFQYYEKEERGRGNFPDRFSARQFPNYSSELNVNALLLGDSALYLCASSLPRGELFFGEGSRLTVL.

This clone has only one observation. The chain couples TRBV5-6 to TRBJ1-5; TRBD1 agrees at 7 bases. This CDR3 spans 14 amino acids. The trim removed 4 bases at V and 3 bases at J, leaving 4 bases unmatched. The germline V gene encodes CDR1 SGHDT and CDR2 YYEEEE. CDR3 sequence: CASSQGTVNQPQHF. The CDR3 DNA is TGTGCCAGCAGCCAAGGGACAGTCAATCAGCCCCAGCATTTT.

V is TRBV7-2 and J is TRBJ1-2; 7 bases line up with TRBD1. With 1 base clipped from V and 0 bases from J, the junction kept 5 bases outside the gene matches. Germline CDR1 reads SGHTA; CDR2 reads FQGNSA. The CDR3 is 16 amino acids. The CDR3 region is CASSLGGTESNYGYTF. CDR3 bases: TGTGCCAGCAGCTTAGGAGGGACAGAATCTAACTATGGCTACACCTTC. The full variable domain, with the rest looked up from reference TRBV7-2 and TRBJ1-2, is GAGVSQSPSNKVTEKGKDVELRCDPISGHTALYWYRQSLGQGLEFLIYFQGNSAPDKSGLPSDRFSAERTGGSVSTLTIQRTQQEDSAVYLCASSLGGTESNYGYTFGSGTRLTVV.

The chain links TRBV7-2 to TRBJ2-5; 14 bases match TRBD2. J was trimmed by 6 bases and V by 2 bases; bases with no gene match: 8. Germline V lookup: CDR1 SGHTA, CDR2 FQGNSA. The CDR3 is made up of 17 amino acids. CDR3 region: CASSLSGTSGSGKTQYF. DNA for the CDR3: TGTGCCAGCAGCTTATCCGGGACTAGCGGGAGCGGGAAGACCCAGTACTTC.

The chain combines TRBV30 with TRBJ2-7; 7 nucleotides line up with TRBD2. This CDR3 region has 14 residues. With 2 bases clipped from V and 3 bases from J, the junction kept 7 bases outside the gene matches. Germline-derived CDR1 and CDR2 are GTSNPN and SVGIG (reference sequence). The CDR3 spells CAWSFGAGSYEQYF. In nucleotides, the CDR3 is TGTGCCTGGAGTTTCGGAGCGGGAAGCTACGAGCAGTACTTC.

The rearrangement uses TRBV5-5 and TRBJ2-1, with 10 positions matching TRBD2. The V and J ends lost 3 bases and 9 bases, in that order; junction bases with no gene match: 6. Looked up from germline, CDR1 is SGHKS and CDR2 is YYEKEE (reference sequence). CDR3 size: 14 residues. CDR3 coding DNA: TGTGCCAGCAGCTCCGGAGCGGGAGGGAGTGAGCAGTTCTTC. As protein: CASSSGAGGSEQFF.

The CDR3 DNA is TGTGCCTGGAGCGCCCCTCAGCCCCAGCATTTT. It yields the protein CAWSAPQPQHF. The chain is built from TRBV30 and TRBJ1-5; no clear D gene. The CDR3 is 11 amino acids. Germline lookup yields CDR1 GTSNPN and CDR2 SVGIG (reference sequence). The V end was cut by 3 bases, the J end by 6 bases, with 6 bases between.

This clone was observed a single time. The genes are TRBV7-3 and TRBJ1-1, with D hard to call. The V and J ends lost 0 bases and 0 bases respectively, with 2 bases between them. Looked up from germline, CDR1 is SGHTA and CDR2 is FQGTGA. CDR3 length: 13 residues. DNA of the CDR3: TGTGCCAGCAGCTTAACTTTGAACACTGAAGCTTTCTTT. This gives the protein CASSLTLNTEAFF.